The rows below give T cell receptor beta chains drawn from one sample of a study of blood T cell repertoires in COVID-19. Repertoires were generated with immunoSEQ multiplex PCR, while TCRdb's copy carries only in-frame clones and drops some. The repertoire has 230,000 or so clones, 88% of them found once; the top ten carry roughly 2.8%. Material: PBMCs or T cells enriched from blood (not recorded which). These receptors all come from a woman aged 25 to 39 who had recovered from COVID-19. Both conserved end residues are part of each CDR3. The D gene is left open where the match is weak. The size of a clone is reported for some rows only, either as once, few or many, or as a class for expanded clones.

>NA|TRBJ1-6|TRBD1|TRBV7-9
CASSAGTGNSPLHF
TGTGCCAGCAGCGCCGGGACAGGGAATTCACCCCTCCACTTT
>NA|TRBJ1-5|NA|TRBV5-6
CASSTTASQVHF
TGTGCCAGCAGCACGACAGCGAGCCAAGTTCATTTT
>NA|TRBJ2-7|TRBD1|TRBV5-6
CASSYRDRVTYEQYF
TGTGCCAGCAGCTACCGGGACAGGGTAACCTACGAGCAGTACTTC
>NA|TRBJ1-2|TRBD1|TRBV9
CASSEGTGGIYGYTF
TGTGCCAGCAGCGAGGGGACAGGGGGGATCTATGGCTACACCTTC
>NA|TRBJ2-5|NA|TRBV7-6
CASSLVGPSEETQYF
TGTGCCAGCAGCTTAGTGGGGCCGTCGGAGGAGACCCAGTACTTC
>NA|TRBJ1-2|TRBD1|TRBV6-5
CASRGQGADYGYTF
TGTGCCAGCAGAGGACAGGGGGCTGACTATGGCTACACCTTC
>NA|TRBJ1-1|NA|TRBV12-3/TRBV12-4
CASSSDRNTEAFF
TGTGCCAGCAGCTCGGACAGAAACACTGAAGCTTTCTTT
>NA|TRBJ1-1|NA|TRBV7-8
CASSFSGVNTEAFF
TGTGCCAGCAGCTTTTCAGGGGTCAACACTGAAGCTTTCTTT
>NA|TRBJ2-1|NA|TRBV7-2
CASSLFRNGGNEQFF
TGTGCCAGCAGCTTATTCAGAAACGGGGGCAATGAGCAGTTCTTC
>NA|TRBJ2-7|TRBD2|TRBV20-1
CSASASGGFYEQYF
TGCAGTGCTAGTGCCAGCGGGGGCTTTTACGAGCAGTACTTC
>NA|TRBJ1-2|TRBD1|TRBV9
CASSGGQDYGYTF
TGTGCCAGCAGCGGGGGACAGGACTATGGCTACACCTTC
>NA|TRBJ2-7|TRBD1|TRBV5-1
CASSLGTRGYEQYF
TGCGCCAGCAGCTTGGGCACCAGGGGGTACGAGCAGTACTTC
>NA|TRBJ1-5|NA|TRBV28
CASSLPVQGNQPQHF
TGTGCCAGCAGTTTACCGGTGCAGGGGAATCAGCCCCAGCATTTT
>NA|TRBJ1-3|NA|TRBV3-1/TRBV3-2
CASSQAGYSGNTIYF
TGTGCCAGCAGCCAAGCCGGGTACTCTGGAAACACCATATATTTT
>NA|TRBJ1-1|NA|TRBV6-5
CASSYQGMITFF
TGTGCCAGCAGTTACCAGGGAATGATCACTTTCTTT
>NA|TRBJ2-3|TRBD2|TRBV5-6
CASSRTSGGVDTQYF
TGTGCCAGCAGCCGGACTAGCGGGGGTGTAGATACGCAGTATTTT
>NA|TRBJ1-2|NA|TRBV7-9
CASRGTGFNYGYTF
TGTGCCAGCAGGGGAACAGGGTTCAACTATGGCTACACCTTC
>NA|TRBJ2-3|NA|TRBV4-2
CASSQDHQGLTDTQYF
TGTGCCAGCAGCCAAGATCACCAGGGGCTCACAGATACGCAGTATTTT
>NA|TRBJ1-1|TRBD1|TRBV12-3/TRBV12-4
CASSQGQAEAFF
TGTGCCAGCAGTCAGGGACAGGCCGAAGCTTTCTTT
>NA|TRBJ2-1|NA|TRBV5-4
CASSLNRNTYNEQFF
TGTGCCAGCAGCTTGAACAGGAATACCTACAATGAGCAGTTCTTC
>NA|TRBJ2-2|NA|TRBV12-3/TRBV12-4
CASRQGAGELFF
TGTGCCAGCAGACAGGGCGCCGGGGAGCTGTTTTTT
>NA|TRBJ2-7|TRBD2|TRBV11-2
CASSFPSGGYEQYF
TGTGCCAGCAGCTTCCCTAGCGGGGGGTACGAGCAGTACTTC
>NA|TRBJ2-1|NA|TRBV7-9
CASTKPPEKAYNEQFF
TGTGCCAGCACCAAACCCCCCGAAAAAGCTTACAATGAGCAGTTCTTC
>NA|TRBJ2-7|NA|TRBV10-3
CAISEEQYEQYF
TGTGCCATCAGTGAGGAGCAATACGAGCAGTACTTC
>NA|TRBJ1-5|TRBD1|TRBV11-1
CASSEQGANQPQHF
TGTGCCAGCAGCGAACAGGGGGCCAATCAGCCCCAGCATTTT
>NA|TRBJ1-3|NA|TRBV5-6
CASSLLAGAGNTIYF
TGTGCCAGCAGCTTGTTGGCAGGGGCTGGAAACACCATATATTTT
>NA|TRBJ2-1|NA|TRBV2
CASSGQEPQFF
TGTGCCAGCAGTGGACAGGAACCTCAGTTCTTC
>NA|TRBJ2-3|NA|TRBV7-3
CASSLDSRRDTQYF
TGTGCCAGCAGCCTTGACTCTAGAAGAGATACGCAGTATTTT
>NA|TRBJ2-7|NA|TRBV3-1/TRBV3-2
CASSLTGSSYEQYF
TGTGCCAGCAGCCTCACAGGGAGCTCCTACGAGCAGTACTTC
>NA|TRBJ2-5|TRBD1|TRBV7-9
CASSFQGAGQETQYF
TGTGCCAGCAGCTTCCAGGGGGCCGGGCAAGAGACCCAGTACTTC
>many|TRBJ1-4|TRBD1|TRBV4-1
CASSQVPLRDREYATNEKLFF
TGCGCCAGCAGCCAAGTTCCACTACGGGACAGGGAGTATGCAACTAATGAAAAACTGTTTTTT
>NA|TRBJ1-2|NA|TRBV14
CASSRRSGTTPLYGYTF
TGTGCCAGCAGCCGCCGCTCCGGGACAACCCCCCTCTATGGCTACACCTTC
>once|TRBJ2-5|TRBD2|TRBV3-1/TRBV3-2
CASSQAGGAETQYF
TGTGCCAGCAGCCAAGCCGGGGGGGCGGAGACCCAGTACTTC
>once|TRBJ2-2|NA|TRBV4-1
CASSQRDTGELFF
TGCGCCAGCAGCCAACGCGACACCGGGGAGCTGTTTTTT
>NA|TRBJ2-7|NA|TRBV4-1
CASSQRGSVSYEQYF
TGCGCCAGCAGCCAGAGGGGGAGTGTGTCCTACGAGCAGTACTTC
>NA|TRBJ1-2|NA|TRBV7-2
CASSETGSYGYTF
TGTGCCAGCAGCGAAACAGGGAGCTATGGCTACACCTTC
>NA|TRBJ1-1|NA|TRBV5-5
CASSLVGSGTEAFF
TGTGCCAGCAGCTTGGTAGGGAGCGGTACTGAAGCTTTCTTT
>NA|TRBJ1-2|NA|TRBV6-5
CASRRDIYGYTF
TGTGCCAGCAGGAGGGACATCTATGGCTACACCTTC
>NA|TRBJ1-1|NA|TRBV11-2
CASSFRNTEAFF
TGTGCCAGCAGCTTCAGGAACACTGAAGCTTTCTTT
>NA|TRBJ1-5|NA|TRBV19
CASSIHSTGLANQPQHF
TGTGCCAGTAGTATACACTCGACAGGCCTAGCAAATCAGCCCCAGCATTTT
>NA|TRBJ2-7|NA|TRBV5-4
CASSVLGSSYEQYF
TGTGCCAGCAGCGTACTAGGGAGCTCCTACGAGCAGTACTTC
>once|TRBJ1-5|NA|TRBV4-2
CASSPTVFNQPQHF
TGTGCCAGCAGCCCAACGGTTTTTAATCAGCCCCAGCATTTT
>NA|TRBJ1-2|TRBD1|TRBV3-1/TRBV3-2
CASSHAGQPWSGYTF
TGTGCCAGCAGCCATGCGGGACAGCCATGGTCGGGCTACACCTTC
>NA|TRBJ2-4|TRBD2|TRBV11-3
CASSLEWTSGGRRLQNIQYF
TGTGCCAGCAGCTTAGAATGGACTAGCGGGGGACGCCGCCTCCAAAACATTCAGTACTTC
>NA|TRBJ2-7|TRBD1|TRBV11-3
CASSNTGTGGPHEQYF
TGTGCCAGCAGTAATACCGGGACAGGGGGCCCACACGAGCAGTACTTC
>NA|TRBJ2-7|NA|TRBV19
CASAGEQYF
TGTGCCAGTGCCGGCGAGCAGTACTTC
>NA|TRBJ1-1|NA|TRBV27
CASSLNRPNTEAFF
TGTGCCAGCAGTTTAAACAGGCCGAACACTGAAGCTTTCTTT
>NA|TRBJ1-2|NA|TRBV6-6
CASSYSGSPYGYTF
TGTGCCAGCAGTTACTCCGGGAGTCCCTATGGCTACACCTTC
>NA|TRBJ2-1|TRBD2|TRBV4-2
CASRPSGEYNEQFF
TGTGCCAGCAGGCCCAGCGGGGAGTACAATGAGCAGTTCTTC
>NA|TRBJ1-4|NA|TRBV4-3
CASSQRKGQINEKLFF
TGCGCCAGCAGCCAGAGAAAGGGACAAATTAATGAAAAACTGTTTTTT
>once|TRBJ1-6|NA|TRBV4-3
CASSQETGTNNSPLHF
TGCGCCAGCAGCCAAGAAACAGGCACCAATAATTCACCCCTCCACTTT
>NA|TRBJ1-2|NA|TRBV19
CASSRDFYGYTF
TGTGCCAGTTCCCGGGACTTCTATGGCTACACCTTC
>NA|TRBJ1-2|TRBD1|TRBV11-1
CASSPQTGGGYGYTF
TGTGCCAGCAGCCCGCAGACAGGGGGCGGCTATGGCTACACCTTC
>NA|TRBJ1-2|NA|TRBV9
CASSVQGSEESGYTF
TGTGCCAGCAGCGTCCAGGGGTCAGAGGAGAGTGGCTACACCTTC